This record looks at one T cell receptor (beta chain) sequence and its context. In germline, CDR1 is SQVTM, CDR2 ANQGSEA. Trimming at V came to 2 bases and at J to 7 bases, leaving 13 bases not matched to a gene. The CDR3 runs to 16 residues. These data belong to a study of PD-1 blockade in classical Hodgkin lymphoma. Profiled with immunoSEQ multiplex PCR; TCRdb holds only in-frame clones, not every one. The table lists tens of thousands of clones, roughly 90% of them singletons. This sample's time point: cycle 4 day 1 (C4D1), after more than five weeks of nivolumab. Relapses following autologous stem cell transplantation were seen in all patients, with brentuximab vedotin exposure varying.

Sample: peripheral blood mononuclear cells (PBMCs), taken before the fourth cycle of nivolumab. This sequence joins TRBV29-1 and TRBJ2-2, with 7 nucleotides matching TRBD2. The sequence derives from a human donor with classical Hodgkin lymphoma. The CDR3 spells CSVEFGLVASNGELFF. CDR3 DNA: TGCAGCGTTGAATTCGGACTAGTCGCGAGCAACGGGGAGCTGTTTTTT.